One T cell receptor (beta chain) is described in this entry. Its antigen remains unknown. The entry originates in a study of T cell responses to AZD1222 COVID-19 vaccine. Study conclusions and caveats: As reported, nearly half of all spike-specific TCRs target variant regions that are unmutated. It should be noted that donors were predominantly white British and more often female, and clonal diversity was possibly underestimated.

The repertoire was sequenced with immunoSEQ multiplex PCR; TCRdb's copy has only in-frame clones and lacks some. The sample contains approximately 97,000 clones, roughly 84% of which appear only once. The CDR3 is 15 amino acids. Trimming shortened V by 4 bases and J by 0 bases, and 11 bases separated the two germline ends. Per germline, CDR1 SGDLS and CDR2 YYNGEE. The sequencing used peripheral blood, collected on day 0 of AZD1222 vaccination. This chain links TRBV9 with TRBJ2-1; no clear D gene. This receptor was obtained from an adult in good health. The CDR3 nucleotides read TGTGCCAGCAGCCAGGCAGGTAGCTCCTACAATGAGCAGTTCTTC. It is translated as CASSQAGSSYNEQFF.